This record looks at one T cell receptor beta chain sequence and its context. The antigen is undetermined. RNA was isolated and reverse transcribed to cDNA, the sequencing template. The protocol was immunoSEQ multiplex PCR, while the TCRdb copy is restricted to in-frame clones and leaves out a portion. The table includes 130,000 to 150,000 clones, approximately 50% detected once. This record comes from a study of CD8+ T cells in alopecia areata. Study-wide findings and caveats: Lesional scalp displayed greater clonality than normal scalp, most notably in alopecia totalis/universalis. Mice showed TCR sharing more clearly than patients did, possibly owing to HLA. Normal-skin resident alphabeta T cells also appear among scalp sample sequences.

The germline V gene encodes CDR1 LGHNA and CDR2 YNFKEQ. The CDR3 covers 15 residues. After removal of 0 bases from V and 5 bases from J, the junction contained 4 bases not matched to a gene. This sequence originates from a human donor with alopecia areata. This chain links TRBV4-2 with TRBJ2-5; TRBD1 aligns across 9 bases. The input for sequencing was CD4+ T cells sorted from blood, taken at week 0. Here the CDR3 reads CASSQEGQGMETQYF. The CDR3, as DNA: TGTGCCAGCAGCCAAGAGGGACAGGGAATGGAGACCCAGTACTTC.